This T cell receptor (beta chain) was identified in a study of metastatic and nonmetastatic thyroid tumors. Study as a whole: The study looked at repertoires side by side in blood and in tumor or nodule tissue from malignant and benign thyroid patients. General observations from the study: Benign nodules were reported to have significantly lower TCR beta diversity than malignant thyroid tumors, in blood and tumor.

On this clone: Its antigen is as yet unknown. Other DNA variants within this sample encode the same CDR3.

Losses at the gene ends were 5 bases for V and 0 bases for J; bases not matched to a gene: 6. The CDR3 loop spans 15 amino acids. CDR1 and CDR2 from the germline V gene are DFQATT and SNEGSKA (reference sequence). TCRdb re-called the PCR reads with MiXCR. The table includes under 30,000 clones, 20% to 25% detected once. Each patient went into thyroid surgery without having received any treatment. The sequence was collected from a male donor with papillary thyroid cancer or a benign thyroid nodule (not recorded which). Some clones in this sample may be carry-over from other donors' samples. The chain links TRBV20-1 to TRBJ2-3; 9 bases line up with TRBD2. The sample comprised blood. CDR3 loop: CSAYSGSPSTDTQYF. CDR3 nucleotides: TGCAGTGCTTATAGCGGGAGCCCCAGCACAGATACGCAGTATTTT.